Following are 26 T cell receptor beta chains from one sample sequenced in a study of blood T cells in healthy people across ages. Primed by a sample-barcoded 5' primer and a J-beta primer mix, a second PCR proceeded for roughly 6 to 12 cycles. TCRdb itself ran the 5' RACE reads through MiXCR, one entry per CDR3 protein. The table has 750,000 to 850,000 distinct CDR3 sequences, about 25% seen once. The same specimen was also included in a second study, on T cells of mothers and their children.

Sequenced: blood. The receptors originated from a boy younger than 18 in good health.

About this clonotype: Just one base apart from a much larger clone, this may be a read error. The chain employs TRBV19 and TRBJ2-7, with TRBD1 matching 9 bases. The germline CDR1 and CDR2 sequences are LNHDA and SQIVND (reference sequence). The V segment lost 5 bases and the J segment 0 bases; nucleotides outside the gene matches: 11. This CDR3 has 17 amino acids. In DNA form, the CDR3 reads TGTGCCAGTAGTCTGGGACAGGGTGGTATCTTCTCCTACGAGCAGTACTTC. It encodes CASSLGQGGIFSYEQYF.

This clonotype was observed a handful of times. The V and J genes are TRBV20-1 and TRBJ1-1; 7 nucleotides align to TRBD1. CDR1 is DFQATT and CDR2 is SNEGSKA in the germline V gene (reference sequence). Trimming took 0 bases from V and 0 from J; bases not matched to a gene: 10. The CDR3 covers 17 residues. CDR3 residues: CSARDLEGQFMNTEAFF. The CDR3 nucleotides are TGCAGTGCTAGAGATCTCGAGGGACAGTTCATGAACACTGAAGCTTTCTTT.

The genes are TRBV20-1 and TRBJ2-5, with TRBD2 matching over 9 bases. Per the germline V gene, CDR1 is DFQATT and CDR2 is SNEGSKA (reference sequence). The CDR3 runs 13 residues. The CDR3 nucleotides read TGCAGCGCCGCGGGGGGGGTGGATGAGACCCAGTACTTC. Protein: CSAAGGVDETQYF.

In its sample, this clonotype was seen a few times. The CDR3 is CASSFLGLAEYNEQFF. DNA for the CDR3: TGTGCCAGCAGCTTCTTGGGACTAGCGGAATACAATGAGCAGTTCTTC. The V call is TRBV7-9, the J call TRBJ2-1; 11 nucleotides align to TRBD2. The CDR3 contains 16 residues. Germline CDR1 is SEHNR and CDR2 is FQNEAQ (reference sequence). The J segment lost 4 bases and the V segment lost 3 bases, leaving 5 bases of the junction unmatched.

This chain's CDR3 is CASSSTQGVTEAFF. The CDR3 DNA reads as TGTGCCAGCAGCTCAACTCAGGGGGTCACTGAAGCTTTCTTT. This chain uses TRBV7-2 with TRBJ1-1; the match to TRBD1 covers 7 bases. There are 14 residues in the CDR3. Germline V gene data show CDR1 as SGHTA and CDR2 as FQGNSA. J was trimmed by 4 bases and V by 4 bases; bases with no gene match: 6.

This clonotype was recorded a few times. The gene calls are TRBV20-1 and TRBJ1-1; possible D gene TRBD1, 5 bases. V lost 3 bases to trimming and J lost 3 bases, with 11 bases between them. The CDR3 length is 13 residues. The V gene's germline CDR1 is DFQATT and CDR2 SNEGSKA (reference sequence). In DNA form, the CDR3 reads TGCAGTGCTAGGAGGCTAGGGGACACTGAAGCTTTCTTT. Protein product: CSARRLGDTEAFF.

This clonotype was seen once. The rearrangement links TRBV6-5 to TRBJ1-3; TRBD1 agrees at 8 bases. Trimming at V came to 3 bases and at J to 5 bases, leaving 6 bases not matched to a gene. This CDR3 spans 15 amino acids. Germline CDR1 reads MNHEY; CDR2 reads SVGAGI. The CDR3 bases are TGTGCCAGCAGTTATGTACAGGGGGTGAGAAACACCATATATTTT. It is translated as CASSYVQGVRNTIYF.

The chain employs TRBV20-1 and TRBJ2-1; D unclear. The germline CDR1 and CDR2 sequences are DFQATT and SNEGSKA (reference sequence). The CDR3 has 17 residues. With 0 bases removed from V and 0 bases from J, the gap between germline ends came to 15 bases. As DNA, the CDR3 is TGCAGTGCTAGAGATTCATCAAGCCCAAGCTCCTACAATGAGCAGTTCTTC. This encodes CSARDSSSPSSYNEQFF.

The chain joins TRBV12-3 or TRBV12-4 to TRBJ1-1; 8 bases fit TRBD1. The junction had 9 bases not matched to a gene; V was cut back by 5 bases and J by 4 bases. There are 15 residues in the CDR3. The chain's CDR3 is CASSETGVWGTEAFF. Written as DNA, the CDR3 is TGTGCCAGCAGTGAGACAGGGGTTTGGGGCACTGAAGCTTTCTTT.

The table lists this clonotype with a few counts. The rearrangement joins TRBV6-5 to TRBJ1-6, with 9 bases that match TRBD1. V was clipped by 2 bases and J by 11 bases; unmatched bases: 16. This CDR3 has 18 amino acids. Germline values: CDR1 MNHEY, CDR2 SVGAGI. The chain's CDR3 is CASSYGRIMTGGMAPLHF. The DNA for the CDR3 is TGTGCCAGCAGTTACGGCCGAATTATGACAGGGGGAATGGCACCCCTCCACTTT.

This clonotype showed up just a few times. The gene calls are TRBV6-6 and TRBJ1-1; no reliable D call. The V end lost 0 bases, the J end lost 3 bases, and 8 bases lay between the germline ends. The CDR3 extends over 14 amino acids. CDR1 and CDR2 from the germline V gene are MNHNY and SVGAGI (reference sequence). In nucleotides, the CDR3 is TGTGCCAGCAGTTACTCATCTGGAGACACTGAAGCTTTCTTT. Translated, it gives CASSYSSGDTEAFF.

The chain employs TRBV4-2 and TRBJ2-5, with D perhaps TRBD2 (5 bases). The J call may be wrong; the DNA end is better matched by TRBJ2-7. The CDR3 covers 14 residues. Germline V lookup: CDR1 LGHNA, CDR2 YNFKEQ. The CDR3 DNA is TGTGCCAGCAGCCCCGAAGAGCGGTCCTACGAGCAGTACTTC. Its protein product is CASSPEERSYEQYF.

This clonotype has just a few counts. V and J are TRBV7-8 and TRBJ2-1; D may match TRBD1 or TRBD2 (5 bases each). The ends were cut back, 3 bases at V and 5 bases at J, with 8 bases in the middle. Germline lookup yields CDR1 SGHVS and CDR2 FQNEAQ. CDR3 length equals 13 residues. CDR3 in DNA: TGTGCCAGCAGCTTCCGGGACGACAATGAGCAGTTCTTC. Translating it yields CASSFRDDNEQFF. The full variable domain, in which reference TRBV7-8 and TRBJ2-1 provide the parts outside the CDR3, is GAGVSQSPRYKVAKRGQDVALRCDPISGHVSLFWYQQALGQGPEFLTYFQNEAQLDKSGLPSDRFFAERPEGSVSTLKIQRTQQEDSAVYLCASSFRDDNEQFFGPGTRLTVL.

The rearrangement links TRBV20-1 to TRBJ2-3; 10 bases are shared with TRBD1. Germline V gene sequence: CDR1 DFQATT, CDR2 SNEGSKA (reference sequence). The CDR3 loop spans 16 amino acids. Trimming took 0 bases from V and 4 from J; bases not matched to a gene: 7. The CDR3 reads CSARDSTGGGSDTQYF. CDR3 DNA sequence: TGCAGTGCTAGAGATTCGACAGGGGGCGGGTCAGATACGCAGTATTTT.

Of note for this clonotype: At one end, the junction sequence differs from germline, possibly due to a read error. This chain uses TRBV28 with TRBJ2-5; 9 bases line up with TRBD2. The DNA end is more similar to TRBJ2-1, so the J call may be wrong. This CDR3 has 18 residues. The germline V gene has CDR1 MDHEN and CDR2 SYDVKM. CDR3 region: CASSLGGFGTSRSNGQFF. The DNA of the CDR3 is TGTGCCAGCAGTTTAGGCGGGTTCGGGACTAGCCGGAGCAATGGGCAGTTCTTC.

To note about this clonotype: At one end, the junction sequence differs from germline, possibly due to a read error. This sequence joins TRBV10-2 and TRBJ2-5, with a possible D match to TRBD2 (5 bases). Germline V gene lookup returns CDR1 WSHSY and CDR2 SAAADI. The CDR3 has 13 residues. DNA for the CDR3: TGCGCCAGCAGTGTGAACGGCGAAACTAGTGAGTTCTTC. Protein sequence: CASSVNGETSEFF.

This clonotype has only one observation. The CDR3 DNA is TGTGCCACCAGCATCGGGCAGGCCAGCAATCAGCCCCAGCATTTT. Its translation is CATSIGQASNQPQHF. The chain couples TRBV15 to TRBJ1-5, with unresolved D. V was trimmed by 4 bases and J by 1 base, leaving 11 bases between them. CDR1 and CDR2 (germline): LNHNV, YYDKDF (reference sequence). The CDR3 has 15 residues.

The table lists this clonotype with a few counts. J is TRBJ1-6 and V is TRBV11-2; D is uncertain. Trimming stripped 1 base from V and 3 bases from J, with 7 bases between. This CDR3 region has 15 residues. Germline CDR1 and CDR2: SGHAT and FQNNGV. CDR3 DNA: TGTGCCAGCAGCTTAGGTGGGATCTATAATTCACCCCTCCACTTT. This sequence encodes CASSLGGIYNSPLHF.

DNA for the CDR3: TGCAGTGCTAGAGATCCTGATACAACGTATGGCTACACCTTC. Amino acids: CSARDPDTTYGYTF. The chain uses TRBV20-1 and TRBJ1-2; D remains unclear. Germline values: CDR1 DFQATT, CDR2 SNEGSKA (reference sequence). Trimming stripped 0 bases from V and 5 bases from J, with 13 bases between. This CDR3 has 14 residues.

Regarding this clonotype: A read error may be the cause here, since a much bigger clone is one base away. As the CDR3 is not closed by the conserved phenylalanine or tryptophan, this likely results from a read error. V is TRBV7-3 and J is TRBJ2-6; D remains ambiguous. V was clipped by 2 bases and J by 0 bases, with 8 bases between them. Germline V lookup: CDR1 SGHTA, CDR2 FQGTGA. The CDR3 consists of 16 residues. CDR3 sequence: CASSLDGYSGANVLTL. In nucleotides, the CDR3 is TGTGCCAGCAGCTTAGACGGGTACTCTGGGGCCAACGTCCTGACTCTC.

This clonotype was counted a few times. This chain joins TRBV29-1 and TRBJ2-5, with D possibly matching TRBD2 (6 bases). The germline gives CDR1 SQVTM, CDR2 ANQGSEA. Deletions cut 4 bases from V and 4 bases from J, with 10 bases between. This CDR3 region has 12 residues. The DNA for the CDR3 is TGCAGCGTTGCCAAGGGAGGAGAGACCCAGTACTTC. Protein sequence: CSVAKGGETQYF. The full variable domain, rest sourced from reference TRBV29-1 and TRBJ2-5, is SAVISQKPSRDICQRGTSLTIQCQVDSQVTMMFWYRQQPGQSLTLIATANQGSEATYESGFVIDKFPISRPNLTFSTLTVSNMSPEDSSIYLCSVAKGGETQYFGPGTRLLVL.

The chain combines TRBV27 with TRBJ1-2, with a tentative D call TRBD1 (6 bases). This CDR3 has 13 amino acids. CDR1 and CDR2 from the germline V gene are MNHEY and SMNVEV (reference sequence). V was pared by 7 bases and J by 8 bases, with 17 bases between. The CDR3 DNA reads TGTGCCAGCACTAACGTAGGGGGTAGAGGCTACACCTTC. Its protein is CASTNVGGRGYTF.

The chain joins TRBV27 to TRBJ2-1; possibly TRBD2 for D (6 bases). V was clipped by 6 bases and J by 9 bases, with 21 bases between them. The V gene's germline CDR1 is MNHEY and CDR2 SMNVEV (reference sequence). The CDR3 loop spans 15 amino acids. The CDR3 reads CASSLIPGVLAEQFF. The DNA of the CDR3 is TGTGCCAGCAGCCTAATACCGGGAGTGCTGGCTGAGCAGTTCTTC.

This clonotype occurred a few times. CDR3 loop: CASSSLADSYEQYF. Here the CDR3 DNA reads TGTGCCAGCAGTTCTCTAGCGGATTCCTACGAGCAGTACTTC. The chain couples TRBV27 to TRBJ2-5; TRBD2 agrees at 7 bases. The J call is uncertain, as TRBJ2-7 better fits the DNA end. This CDR3 has 14 residues. Germline CDR1 is MNHEY and CDR2 is SMNVEV (reference sequence).

This clonotype has only a few counts. At one boundary the junction diverges from the germline segment, which might be a read error. This chain's CDR3 is CASSYSWTAPNNERFF. CDR3 in DNA: TGTGCCAGCAGTTACTCTTGGACAGCGCCCAACAATGAGCGGTTCTTC. This sequence joins TRBV6-2 or TRBV6-3 and TRBJ2-1; weak D call: TRBD1 (6 bases). The CDR3 sequence is 16 residues long. Per germline, CDR1 MNHEY and CDR2 SVGEGT.

This clonotype came up many times. The chain recombines TRBV3-1 with TRBJ2-3; D gene ambiguous. The CDR3 is 16 amino acids. V was shortened by 3 bases and J by 4 bases, with 17 bases between the two germline ends. The V gene's germline CDR1 is LGHDT and CDR2 YNNKEL (reference sequence). CDR3 coding DNA: TGTGCCAGCAGCCACACAAGGTCCAGCCGGCCAGATACGCAGTATTTT. This codes for CASSHTRSSRPDTQYF.